These 13 T cell receptor beta chains were sequenced from one sample in a study of blood T cell repertoires in COVID-19. Method: immunoSEQ multiplex PCR; TCRdb's copy keeps in-frame clones and lacks some. The sample comprises approximately 250,000 clones, approximately 89% of which are singletons, and roughly 2.3% rests with the top ten. Sequencing used PBMCs or T cells enriched from blood (not recorded which). The receptors were sampled from a middle-aged woman with acute COVID-19.

The gene calls are TRBV24-1 and TRBJ1-3; no clear D. This CDR3 region has 13 residues. Looked up from germline, CDR1 is KGHDR and CDR2 is SFDVKD. V was clipped by 1 base and J by 3 bases, with 3 bases between them. CDR3 in amino acids: CATSDFRGNTIYF. The CDR3 nucleotides read TGTGCCACCAGTGATTTCCGTGGAAACACCATATATTTT.

The genes are TRBV6-5 and TRBJ1-1; 9 nucleotides agree with TRBD1. The CDR3 is 14 residues long. V gave up 8 bases and J gave up 0 bases; unmatched junction bases: 4. Germline CDR1 is MNHEY and CDR2 is SVGAGI. CDR3: CASRDRVLNTEAFF. CDR3 DNA: TGTGCCAGCCGGGACAGGGTATTGAACACTGAAGCTTTCTTT.

V is TRBV10-1 and J is TRBJ2-7; D may be TRBD1 (6 bases). This CDR3 is built from 15 residues. Germline V gene sequence: CDR1 WNHNN, CDR2 SYGVQD (reference sequence). V was shortened by 11 bases and J by 6 bases, with 26 bases between the two germline ends. In DNA, the CDR3 is TGCGCCTGGGGGCGCGAGGGCGTTCGGCGTAGCGAGCAGTACTTC. Amino acid sequence: CAWGREGVRRSEQYF.

This chain uses TRBV6-5 with TRBJ1-1, with D uncertain. The CDR3 runs 13 residues. Trimming pared 10 bases from V and 6 bases from J, leaving 18 bases between. Germline CDR1 MNHEY, CDR2 SVGAGI. In nucleotides, the CDR3 is TGTGCCACTCGAAACTTACTAAAGGCTGAAGCTTTCTTT. Translation: CATRNLLKAEAFF.

The V and J genes are TRBV4-1 and TRBJ1-1; no clear D gene. Germline V gives CDR1 MGHRA, CDR2 YSYEKL. V was pared by 0 bases and J by 7 bases, with 15 bases between. The CDR3 consists of 15 residues. The DNA of the CDR3 is TGCGCCAGCAGCCAAGATGGTTTCGAGGGCCTTGAAGCTTTCTTT. It codes for CASSQDGFEGLEAFF.

This clone turned up a few times. The CDR3 region is CASSKLAGGSDTQYF. The CDR3 DNA follows: TGTGCCAGCTCGAAACTAGCGGGGGGCTCAGATACGCAGTATTTT. The rearrangement uses TRBV18 and TRBJ2-3, with TRBD2 matching over 12 bases. The V gene end was trimmed by 6 bases and the J gene end by 4 bases; junction bases not matched to a gene: 5. This CDR3 contains 15 residues. Germline-derived CDR1 and CDR2 are KGHSH and LQKENI.

This rearrangement joins TRBV5-8 to TRBJ1-2; maybe TRBD1 (6 bases). The V gene lost 3 bases and the J gene lost 8 bases, with 14 bases spanning the gap. CDR3 size: 13 residues. CDR1 SGHTS and CDR2 YDEGEE come from the germline V gene. The CDR3 region has the DNA TGTGCCAGCAGCTCCAGCAGGGGTGGCGGCTACACCTTC. Amino acids: CASSSSRGGGYTF.

This clone appeared once. The gene calls are TRBV2 and TRBJ2-1; 11 bases fit TRBD2. The CDR3 consists of 15 residues. CDR1 SNHLY and CDR2 FYNNEI come from the germline V gene. The J segment lost 4 bases and the V segment lost 8 bases, leaving 7 bases of the junction unmatched. The CDR3 loop reads CASQGTSGIYNEQFF. CDR3 DNA sequence: TGTGCCAGCCAAGGGACTAGCGGAATATACAATGAGCAGTTCTTC.

V gene TRBV7-2 combines with J gene TRBJ2-4; TRBD2 agrees at 11 bases. With V trimmed by 5 bases and J by 0 bases, 6 bases remained unmatched. This CDR3 is built from 17 residues. The V gene's germline CDR1 is SGHTA and CDR2 FQGNSA. DNA of the CDR3: TGTGCCAGCAGCGTAGGGGGACTAGCGGTAGCCAAAAACATTCAGTACTTC. This translates into CASSVGGLAVAKNIQYF.

The chain carries TRBV10-1 and TRBJ1-6; D remains ambiguous. The V end lost 8 bases, the J end lost 7 bases, and 15 bases lay between the germline ends. CDR1 and CDR2 from the germline V gene are WNHNN and SYGVQD (reference sequence). CDR3 length equals 14 residues. In DNA, the CDR3 is TGCGCCAGCTCTCCGACTCCTACAAATTCACCCCTCCACTTT. Protein: CASSPTPTNSPLHF.

The chain employs TRBV7-2 and TRBJ2-7, with TRBD2 matching over 12 bases. The CDR3 length is 16 residues. Germline trimming cut 2 bases from V and 5 bases from J; bases unmatched to any gene: 7. Per germline, CDR1 SGHTA and CDR2 FQGNSA. CDR3: CASSLNRLAGANEQYV. CDR3 sequence (DNA): TGTGCCAGCAGCTTAAATCGACTAGCGGGAGCTAACGAGCAGTACGTC.

The V call is TRBV5-1, the J call TRBJ2-5, with D maybe TRBD2 (5 bases). CDR3 length equals 14 residues. V lost 0 bases and J 3 bases, leaving 9 bases between the germline ends. Germline CDR1 SGHRS, CDR2 YFSETQ. The CDR3 sequence is CASSLAPGEETQYF. The CDR3 bases are TGCGCCAGCAGCTTGGCCCCCGGGGAAGAGACCCAGTACTTC.

The V and J genes are TRBV20-1 and TRBJ1-1; D is unresolved. V was shortened by 3 bases and J by 1 base, with 12 bases between the two germline ends. The CDR3 sequence is 14 residues long. Germline assignment: CDR1 DFQATT and CDR2 SNEGSKA (reference sequence). CDR3 in DNA: TGCAGTGCTAGTGAACTGTTCCGGAACACTGAAGCTTTCTTT. Residues: CSASELFRNTEAFF.